What follows are 5 T cell receptor beta chains derived from one specimen sequenced in a study of OX40 agonist ivuxolimab in advanced cancers. Clones were sequenced by immunoSEQ multiplex PCR, and TCRdb holds only the in-frame ones, with some missing. Here the sample spans approximately 100,000 clones, just over 90% being singletons. Sequencing was performed on CD4+ or CD8+ T cells sorted from blood, taken in a trial of the OX40 agonist ivuxolimab. The receptors derive from an adult with an advanced solid tumor such as melanoma, head and neck, liver or kidney cancer.

This rearrangement joins TRBV5-1 to TRBJ1-1; D is uncertain. V was shortened by 4 bases and J by 4 bases, with 14 bases between the two germline ends. The CDR3 has 14 amino acids. Germline V CDR1 and CDR2: SGHRS, YFSETQ. The CDR3 here is CASSADFSITEAFF. In nucleotides, the CDR3 is TGCGCCAGCAGCGCCGACTTCTCCATCACTGAAGCTTTCTTT.

CDR3 residues: CASSPFRPPSGTGSYGYTF. The CDR3 coding sequence is TGTGCCAGCAGTCCTTTTCGGCCTCCTAGCGGGACAGGTAGCTATGGCTACACCTTC. The V gene is TRBV28, the J gene TRBJ1-2; TRBD1 matches at 8 bases. This CDR3 is 19 amino acids long. Germline CDR1 reads MDHEN; CDR2 reads SYDVKM. Trimming removed 5 bases from V and 4 bases from J; junction bases left unmatched: 21.

The rearrangement uses TRBV7-2 and TRBJ1-2; TRBD1 is a possible D gene (5 bases). The CDR3 is 13 amino acids. V was cut by 6 bases and J by 2 bases, with 10 bases left in between. Germline assignment: CDR1 SGHTA and CDR2 FQGNSA. The CDR3 here is CASRPGGNYGYTF. The CDR3 region has the DNA TGTGCCAGCAGGCCTGGGGGGAACTATGGCTACACCTTC.

The CDR3 here is CASSGLAGGQDEQFF. The CDR3 DNA is TGTGCCAGCAGCGGACTAGCGGGAGGTCAGGATGAGCAGTTCTTC. V is TRBV7-9 and J is TRBJ2-1; 14 bases fit TRBD2. The length of the CDR3 is 15 residues. Germline V gene data show CDR1 as SEHNR and CDR2 as FQNEAQ (reference sequence). Losses at the gene ends were 5 bases for V and 8 bases for J; bases not matched to a gene: 5.

The chain employs TRBV7-2 and TRBJ2-1; 9 bases match TRBD1. The CDR3 is 16 residues long. CDR1 and CDR2 from the germline V gene are SGHTA and FQGNSA. V dropped 1 base and J dropped 9; count of bases not matched to a gene: 10. The chain's CDR3 is CASSLVGTGSLGEQFF. CDR3 bases: TGTGCCAGCAGCTTAGTGGGGACAGGGTCGTTGGGTGAGCAGTTCTTC. Together with reference TRBV7-2 and TRBJ2-1, the CDR3 gives the full variable domain: GAGVSQSPSNKVTEKGKDVELRCDPISGHTALYWYRQSLGQGLEFLIYFQGNSAPDKSGLPSDRFSAERTGGSVSTLTIQRTQQEDSAVYLCASSLVGTGSLGEQFFGPGTRLTVL.